The 3 T cell receptor beta chains given below trace back to one sample, sequenced in a study of blood T cells in healthy people across ages. Using a J-beta primer mix together with a sample-barcoded 5' primer, a second PCR was run for roughly 6 to 12 cycles. Each CDR3 protein is one row after TCRdb ran MiXCR on the 5' RACE reads. The sample consists of roughly 500,000 distinct CDR3 sequences, roughly 29% of them appearing once. The sequenced sample consisted of blood. The origin of the receptors is a woman in her 70s in good health.

This clonotype was recorded a few times. Likely a read error: the CDR3 ends without its conserved phenylalanine or tryptophan. The chain employs TRBV4-3 and TRBJ2-5; tentatively, D is TRBD1 or TRBD2 (5 bases each). Judging by the DNA end, TRBJ2-1 fits better; the J call may be wrong. Germline V gives CDR1 LGHNA, CDR2 YSLEER. CDR3 length equals 15 residues. The CDR3 reads CASSQDSGAADEQFL. The CDR3 nucleotides are TGCGCCAGCAGCCAAGATTCCGGGGCTGCCGATGAGCAGTTCCTC.

This sequence joins TRBV29-1 and TRBJ2-6; maybe TRBD1 (6 bases). This CDR3 has 13 amino acids. Germline V gives CDR1 SQVTM, CDR2 ANQGSEA. Deletions cut 5 bases from V and 2 bases from J, with 7 bases between. The CDR3 is CSVTGTGANVLTF. In nucleotides, the CDR3 is TGCAGCGTTACAGGGACTGGGGCCAACGTCCTGACTTTC.

This chain uses TRBV9 with TRBJ1-4, with D uncertain. The germline gives CDR1 SGDLS, CDR2 YYNGEE. The CDR3 totals 15 residues. The ends were cut back, 0 bases at V and 8 bases at J, with 14 bases in the middle. CDR3 protein: CASSVGTASSEKLFF. The CDR3 DNA follows: TGTGCCAGCAGCGTAGGAACGGCGAGCTCAGAAAAACTGTTTTTT.